These 12 T cell receptor beta chains share one sample of origin, sequenced in a study of T cell responses to AZD1222 COVID-19 vaccine. Assay used: immunoSEQ multiplex PCR; TCRdb lists only in-frame clones, some missing. The table includes about 56,000 clones, 75% to 90% detected once. The sequencing here drew on peripheral blood, taken on day 0 of AZD1222 vaccination. The origin of the receptors is an adult in good health.

This clone has only one observation. V usage is TRBV20-1 and J usage is TRBJ2-7; 9 nucleotides match TRBD2. With 3 bases clipped from V and 4 bases from J, the junction kept 4 bases outside the gene matches. This CDR3 contains 13 residues. Looked up from germline, CDR1 is DFQATT and CDR2 is SNEGSKA (reference sequence). CDR3 in amino acids: CSASLAGIYEQYF. The CDR3 nucleotides are TGCAGTGCTAGTCTAGCGGGAATTTACGAGCAGTACTTC.

CDR3 bases: TGTGCCAGCAGCTTAGCCCCTAGCGGGAACACAGATACGCAGTATTTT. This encodes CASSLAPSGNTDTQYF. The chain joins TRBV7-2 to TRBJ2-3; 9 bases align to TRBD2. The CDR3 extends over 16 amino acids. CDR1 SGHTA and CDR2 FQGNSA come from the germline V gene. J was trimmed by 2 bases and V by 0 bases; bases with no gene match: 3.

V is TRBV28 and J is TRBJ2-7, with D perhaps TRBD1 (5 bases). CDR3 size: 13 residues. The V and J ends lost 7 bases and 2 bases respectively, with 12 bases between them. The germline gives CDR1 MDHEN, CDR2 SYDVKM. CDR3 nucleotides: TGTGCCAGCAAATCTCCAGGGCCCTACGAGCAGTACTTC. Amino acids: CASKSPGPYEQYF.

The chain has TRBV27 and TRBJ1-5; possibly TRBD1 for D (5 bases). The CDR3 spans 17 residues. The germline gives CDR1 MNHEY, CDR2 SMNVEV (reference sequence). Trimming stripped 9 bases from V and 0 bases from J, with 21 bases between. The CDR3 DNA reads as TGTGCCAGGGATTACCGGGGGGGGAAAGGTAGCAATCAGCCCCAGCATTTT. As protein: CARDYRGGKGSNQPQHF.

This rearrangement joins TRBV7-3 to TRBJ2-1, with D possibly TRBD2 on 5 matching bases. V was cut by 5 bases and J by 0 bases, with 17 bases left in between. CDR3 size: 17 residues. Germline V CDR1 and CDR2: SGHTA, FQGTGA. CDR3 sequence reads: CASSLVWRARSYNEQFF. CDR3 DNA: TGTGCCAGCAGCCTAGTGTGGCGGGCCCGCTCCTACAATGAGCAGTTCTTC. The full variable domain, its missing parts supplied by reference TRBV7-3 and TRBJ2-1, is GAGVSQTPSNKVTEKGKYVELRCDPISGHTALYWYRQSLGQGPEFLIYFQGTGAADDSGLPNDRFFAVRPEGSVSTLKIQRTERGDSAVYLCASSLVWRARSYNEQFFGPGTRLTVL.

The chain combines TRBV6-5 with TRBJ2-5, with D perhaps assigned TRBD1 or TRBD2 (5 bases each). The CDR3 spans 12 residues. Trimming took off 7 bases at V and 3 bases at J, with 9 bases between the two ends. Germline values: CDR1 MNHEY, CDR2 SVGAGI. The CDR3 region is CASTGAKETQYF. The DNA for the CDR3 is TGTGCCAGCACCGGGGCGAAAGAGACCCAGTACTTC.

This CDR3 reads CASRPRDGPYEQYF. CDR3 nucleotides: TGTGCCAGCAGGCCCCGGGACGGTCCCTACGAGCAGTACTTC. The V gene is TRBV2, the J gene TRBJ2-7, with D perhaps being TRBD1 or TRBD2 (5 bases each). Trimming took 6 bases from V and 2 from J, leaving 14 bases between them. The CDR3 consists of 14 residues. Germline V CDR1 and CDR2: SNHLY, FYNNEI.

V is TRBV27 and J is TRBJ2-2; either TRBD1 or TRBD2 may fit D (5 bases each). The CDR3 runs to 16 residues. Germline V CDR1 and CDR2: MNHEY, SMNVEV (reference sequence). V lost 6 bases and J lost 0, with 14 bases in between. The DNA of the CDR3 is TGTGCCAGCAGCCCACAAGGGACGGCGAACACCGGGGAGCTGTTTTTT. Amino acids: CASSPQGTANTGELFF.

This chain joins TRBV18 and TRBJ1-1; 7 bases fit TRBD1. The germline gives CDR1 KGHSH, CDR2 LQKENI. After removal of 3 bases from V and 0 bases from J, the junction contained 4 bases not matched to a gene. CDR3 length: 15 amino acids. The CDR3 DNA sequence: TGTGCCAGCTCACCCATGGGACAGATGAACACTGAAGCTTTCTTT. It encodes CASSPMGQMNTEAFF.

The gene calls are TRBV3-1 (or the pseudogene TRBV3-2) and TRBJ2-7; 9 bases agree with TRBD1. In germline, CDR1 is LGHDT, CDR2 YNNKEL (reference sequence). CDR3 size: 15 residues. Trimming took 0 bases from V and 3 from J; bases not matched to a gene: 3. The CDR3 nucleotides read TGTGCCAGCAGCCAAGAGGGGACAGGGAACTACGAGCAGTACTTC. Protein sequence: CASSQEGTGNYEQYF.

This chain connects TRBV5-1 to TRBJ2-7; a weak D match, TRBD2 (6 bases). The germline V gene has CDR1 SGHRS and CDR2 YFSETQ. This CDR3 has 13 residues. V dropped 6 bases and J dropped 4 bases, with 14 bases sitting between them. The CDR3 nucleotides read TGCGCCAGCACTGCGGGGACGGGGTACGAGCAGTACTTC. Encoded protein: CASTAGTGYEQYF. Together with reference TRBV5-1 and TRBJ2-7, the CDR3 gives the full variable domain: KAGVTQTPRYLIKTRGQQVTLSCSPISGHRSVSWYQQTPGQGLQFLFEYFSETQRNKGNFPGRFSGRQFSNSRSEMNVSTLELGDSALYLCASTAGTGYEQYFGPGTRLTVT.

The chain joins TRBV4-1 to TRBJ2-4; D might be TRBD2 (6 bases). This CDR3 has 17 residues. Per the germline V gene, CDR1 is MGHRA and CDR2 is YSYEKL. V lost 1 base and J 1 base, leaving 14 bases between the germline ends. CDR3 sequence reads: CASSQGDGRGAKNIQYF. The CDR3 DNA is TGCGCCAGCAGCCAAGGGGACGGGAGAGGTGCCAAAAACATTCAGTACTTC.